This TCR beta chain was captured in a study of blood T cells in healthy people across ages. With a J-beta primer mix and a sample-barcoded 5' primer, a second PCR ran 7 to 11 cycles. Using its own MiXCR run on the 5' RACE reads, TCRdb lists one record per CDR3 protein. In the table there are about 800,000 distinct CDR3 sequences, 20% to 25% of which are singletons. The CDR3 is made up of 18 amino acids. The germline CDR1 and CDR2 sequences are SGDLS and YYNGEE. The same sample was also studied in work on T cells of mothers and their children. This second study notes: A few mothers and their six children, all healthy Caucasians, donated. Every mother produced more than 8.5 million TCR beta CDR3 reads, whereas every child provided 3 million to 3.5 million.

Source material: blood. The receptor's source is a boy aged 5 to 17 in good health. The chain links TRBV9 to TRBJ2-5; D uncertain. The J call is uncertain, as TRBJ2-1 better fits the DNA end. The CDR3 reads CASSPGKMAGPYRDEQFF. CDR3 sequence (DNA): TGTGCCAGCAGCCCTGGAAAGATGGCCGGTCCCTACCGCGATGAGCAGTTCTTC.